This T cell receptor beta chain was found in a study of radiation and T cells in renal cell carcinoma. The table came from immunoSEQ multiplex PCR; TCRdb's copy has only in-frame clones and leaves some out. The table lists some 81,000 clones, around 89% of them singletons. CDR1 and CDR2 (germline): SGHRS, YFSETQ. V was trimmed by 5 bases and J by 4 bases, leaving 9 bases between them. This CDR3 comprises 13 residues. As for time point: blood 4 weeks post-SBRT, at nephrectomy. Treatment meaning: 15 Gy SBRT to primary tumor, nephrectomy 4 weeks later. The receptor was derived from a woman between 65 and 79 years old with renal cell carcinoma. V gene TRBV5-1 combines with J gene TRBJ2-2; no firm D call. The specimen comprised blood, sampled from a patient whose treatment included radiotherapy and nephrectomy. The CDR3, as DNA: TGCGCCAGCAGTGGTTCGGGCACCGGGGAGCTGTTTTTT. Protein sequence: CASSGSGTGELFF.